This T cell receptor (beta chain) was recovered during a study of breast tumors, draining lymph nodes, adjacent tissues. Breast cancer patients provided tissue from their axillary draining lymph nodes. The junction had 13 bases not matched to a gene; V was cut back by 5 bases and J by 5 bases. This CDR3 has 16 amino acids. Germline V gives CDR1 MNHEY, CDR2 SMNVEV (reference sequence). This clonotype came up a few times. Its antigen is currently unknown. The study's findings and limits: Tumor TCR diversity was below lymph nodes but above nontumor tissue. The data were judged consistent with most tumor T cells coming from lymph node and expanding in tumor.

One entry per CDR3 protein results from TCRdb running MiXCR on the multiplex PCR reads. The repertoire has 170,000 or so distinct CDR3 sequences, approximately 33% of them found once; the top ten carry 4.3%. The sequence came from a female donor with breast cancer. Some clones in this sample may be carry-over from other donors' samples. The sample taken for sequencing was axillary lymph node tissue. V gene TRBV27 combines with J gene TRBJ2-3; TRBD1 matches 7 bases. In DNA, the CDR3 is TGTGCCAGCAGTCCTTTCCCGAGGGGGCTTGGAGATACGCAGTATTTT. The encoded protein is CASSPFPRGLGDTQYF.